The sequence of this T cell receptor beta chain was determined in a study of CD8+ T cells in alopecia areata. Study results and caveats: In lesional scalp, particularly from alopecia totalis/universalis, clonality was higher than in normal scalp.

Germline V gives CDR1 SGHTA, CDR2 FQGTGA. The CDR3 covers 10 residues. On this clone itself: Antigen specificity is unknown. Its ends do not fully match the called genes, so a read error is possible.

RNA, once extracted, was reverse transcribed into cDNA for use as the sequencing template. Some clones are missing from TCRdb's copy, which holds only in-frame ones; the method was immunoSEQ multiplex PCR. In the table there are 65,000 to 75,000 clones, about 44% of which are singletons. The origin of this receptor is a human donor with alopecia areata. Sample: CD8+ T cells sorted from blood, taken at week 0. This chain uses TRBV7-3 with TRBJ1-5; the match to TRBD1 covers 8 bases. The CDR3 DNA is TGTGCCAGCAGTCCCAGGACAGGGCTCTTT. Encoded protein: CASSPRTGLF.